This TCR beta chain is from a study of blood T cell repertoires in COVID-19. Study at large: Acute-phase and convalescent COVID-19 samples originated in the United States, Italy and Spain.

Germline CDR1 reads SGHTA; CDR2 reads FQGNSA. This CDR3 is built from 15 residues. With V trimmed by 3 bases and J by 10 bases, 4 bases remained unmatched. As processed by the authors: Reference gene primer amplification in the assay estimated nucleated cell counts. Sequenced by immunoSEQ multiplex PCR; TCRdb stores in-frame clones only, minus some. Clone size and the V and J calls come from that table; the DNA yielded D and trimming. The sample shows 19,000 or so clones, more than 85% of them seen only once. The V call is TRBV7-2, the J call TRBJ2-1, with 15 bases lining up with TRBD2. The receptor was derived from a man aged 65 to 79 with acute or convalescent COVID-19. Specimen: peripheral blood. This chain's CDR3 is CASSFGLAGGREQFF. CDR3 bases: TGTGCCAGCAGCTTTGGACTAGCGGGAGGGCGGGAGCAGTTCTTC.